A single sample gave rise to the 3 T cell receptor beta chains below, sequenced in a study of CD8+ T cells in alopecia areata. RNA extraction and reverse transcription yielded cDNA as sequencing template. Sequencing was performed with immunoSEQ multiplex PCR; in TCRdb, only in-frame clones are kept and a portion is missing. The repertoire has 200,000 to 250,000 clones, 57% of them found once; the top ten carry around 0.46%. This specimen consisted of CD4+ T cells sorted from blood, obtained at week 0. These receptors all come from a human donor with alopecia areata.

On this clone: Other DNA sequences from this sample encode an identical CDR3 as well. This rearrangement joins TRBV7-9 to TRBJ2-2, with D maybe TRBD1 (5 bases). Germline-derived CDR1 and CDR2 are SEHNR and FQNEAQ (reference sequence). The CDR3 has 13 amino acids. The V gene lost 3 bases and the J gene lost 4 bases, with 6 bases spanning the gap. The CDR3 coding sequence is TGTGCCAGCAGCTTCCAGGGCACCGGGGAGCTGTTTTTT. Translating gives CASSFQGTGELFF.

The sample holds a few counts of this clone. This rearrangement joins TRBV11-2 to TRBJ2-3; TRBD2 matches at 8 bases. Per the germline V gene, CDR1 is SGHAT and CDR2 is FQNNGV. The CDR3 covers 16 residues. With V trimmed by 3 bases and J by 5 bases, 10 bases remained unmatched. CDR3 sequence (DNA): TGTGCCAGCAGCTTTGGGGGTAGCGGGGAACAAGATACGCAGTATTTT. As protein: CASSFGGSGEQDTQYF.

This clone was seen only once. A much larger clonotype is one base distant, so this may be a read error. The chain recombines TRBV6-6 with TRBJ2-3; D gene unclear. Trimming shortened V by 2 bases and J by 1 base, and 4 bases separated the two germline ends. This CDR3 spans 13 amino acids. CDR1 is MNHNY and CDR2 is SVGAGI in the germline V gene (reference sequence). The CDR3 coding sequence is TGTGCCAGCAGTTACGGGGGCACAGATACGCAGTATTTT. It codes for CASSYGGTDTQYF.